A selection of T cell receptor beta chains follows, all from one sample in a study of control samples from healthy donors and cancer patients. Profiling relied on immunoSEQ multiplex PCR, and the TCRdb table lists in-frame clones only, not all of them. The data hold around 75,000 clones, with over 80% observed a single time. Sequenced: blood. The origin of the receptors is a woman aged 55-69 years in good health. The CDR3 runs from the conserved cysteine through the conserved F or W. A D gene is named only where the DNA matches it firmly. Part of the rows lack a size; the others show once, few, many or a class for expanded clones.

TRBV11-2	NA	TRBJ1-5	TRBD1	CASSFGTGGGEPQHF	TGTGCCAGCAGCTTCGGAACAGGGGGCGGGGAGCCCCAGCATTTT
TRBV2	NA	TRBJ1-1	NA	CASRPGRSITEAFF	TGTGCCAGCAGACCCGGACGGAGTATCACTGAAGCTTTCTTT
TRBV6-6	NA	TRBJ2-6	TRBD1	CASSPGTGISGANVLTF	TGTGCCAGCAGTCCCGGGACAGGAATCTCTGGGGCCAACGTCCTGACTTTC
TRBV18	NA	TRBJ1-2	NA	CASSSSPGLANYGYTF	TGTGCCAGCTCAAGTTCTCCGGGTCTAGCTAACTATGGCTACACCTTC
TRBV11-2	NA	TRBJ2-1	TRBD2	CASSSLAGEGEQFF	TGTGCCAGCAGCTCGCTAGCGGGAGAGGGGGAGCAGTTCTTC
TRBV3-1/TRBV3-2	once	TRBJ2-5	NA	CASSQVTWGTQYF	TGTGCCAGCAGCCAGGTAACCTGGGGGACCCAGTACTTC
TRBV27	NA	TRBJ2-3	NA	CASSLLGTDTQYF	TGTGCCAGCAGTTTATTGGGCACAGATACGCAGTATTTT
TRBV19	NA	TRBJ2-1	TRBD2	CASSRTGTSGAYNEQFF	TGTGCCAGTAGCCGAACCGGGACTAGCGGGGCATACAATGAGCAGTTCTTC
TRBV5-4	NA	TRBJ2-1	NA	CASSLLEYNEQFF	TGTGCCAGCAGCTTGTTGGAGTACAATGAGCAGTTCTTC
TRBV18	NA	TRBJ1-1	NA	CASSPPEPNTEAFF	TGTGCCAGCTCACCACCAGAGCCGAACACTGAAGCTTTCTTT
TRBV27	once	TRBJ2-1	TRBD2	CASSGGLVRYNEQFF	TGTGCCAGCAGTGGGGGACTAGTTCGCTACAATGAGCAGTTCTTC
TRBV24-1	NA	TRBJ2-3	TRBD2	CAGYGTSGRVGIRDTQYF	TGTGCCGGATATGGGACTAGCGGGAGGGTCGGAATTAGAGATACGCAGTATTTT
TRBV25-1	NA	TRBJ2-3	NA	CASGGASDTQYF	TGTGCCAGCGGGGGGGCAAGTGATACGCAGTATTTT
TRBV6-4	NA	TRBJ1-2	NA	CAGSDGTRANYGYTF	TGTGCCGGCAGTGACGGGACGCGAGCTAACTATGGCTACACCTTC
TRBV5-1	once	TRBJ2-1	NA	CASSLSSTSSYNEQFF	TGCGCCAGCAGCTTGAGTAGCACGAGCTCCTACAATGAGCAGTTCTTC
TRBV7-9	NA	TRBJ2-1	TRBD2	CASSFSGTSGTNEQFF	TGTGCCAGCAGCTTTTCCGGGACTAGCGGGACGAATGAGCAGTTCTTC
TRBV7-9	NA	TRBJ1-4	NA	CASSLGSDNEKLFF	TGTGCCAGCAGCTTAGGATCGGATAATGAAAAACTGTTTTTT
TRBV7-3	NA	TRBJ2-3	TRBD2	CASSLGTSGRTDTQYF	TGTGCCAGCAGCTTAGGGACTAGCGGGAGGACAGATACGCAGTATTTT
TRBV16	NA	TRBJ1-5	TRBD1	CASSQGQGQPQHF	TGTGCCAGCAGCCAGGGACAGGGGCAGCCCCAGCATTTT